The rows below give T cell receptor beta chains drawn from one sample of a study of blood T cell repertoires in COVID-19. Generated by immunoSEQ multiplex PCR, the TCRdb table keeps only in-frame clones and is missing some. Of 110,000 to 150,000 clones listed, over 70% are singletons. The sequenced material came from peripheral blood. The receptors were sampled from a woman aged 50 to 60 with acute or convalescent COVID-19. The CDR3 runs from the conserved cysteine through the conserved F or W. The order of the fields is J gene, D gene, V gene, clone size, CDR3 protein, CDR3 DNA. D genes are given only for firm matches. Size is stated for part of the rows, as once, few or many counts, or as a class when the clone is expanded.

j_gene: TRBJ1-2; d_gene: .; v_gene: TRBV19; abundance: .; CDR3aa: CASSIGPEGYTF; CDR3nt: TGTGCCAGTAGTATAGGCCCAGAAGGCTACACCTTC
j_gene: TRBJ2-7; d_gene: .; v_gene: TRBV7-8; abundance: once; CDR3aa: CASSLVETSSEQYF; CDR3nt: TGTGCCAGCAGCTTAGTTGAGACTTCTTCCGAGCAGTACTTC
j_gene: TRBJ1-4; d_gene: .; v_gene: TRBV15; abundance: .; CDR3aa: CATSRDSTGLGEKLFF; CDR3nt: TGTGCCACCAGCAGAGATAGCACAGGGTTAGGTGAAAAACTGTTTTTT
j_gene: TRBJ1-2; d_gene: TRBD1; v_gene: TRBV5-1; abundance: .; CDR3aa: CASSLGGAGSGYTF; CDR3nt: TGCGCCAGCAGCTTAGGGGGCGCGGGTTCCGGCTACACCTTC
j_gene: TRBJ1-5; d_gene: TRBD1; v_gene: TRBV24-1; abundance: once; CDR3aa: CATPGQGGQNNQPQHF; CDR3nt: TGTGCCACCCCCGGACAGGGGGGTCAGAACAATCAGCCCCAGCATTTT
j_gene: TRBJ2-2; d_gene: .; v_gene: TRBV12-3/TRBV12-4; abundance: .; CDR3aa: CASSPDDTQELFF; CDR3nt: TGTGCCAGCAGTCCAGATGACACCCAGGAGCTGTTTTTT
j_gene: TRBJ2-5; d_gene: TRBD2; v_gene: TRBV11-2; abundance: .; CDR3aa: CASSQGVTSGEQETQYF; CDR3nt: TGTGCCAGCAGCCAAGGGGTGACTAGCGGGGAACAAGAGACCCAGTACTTC
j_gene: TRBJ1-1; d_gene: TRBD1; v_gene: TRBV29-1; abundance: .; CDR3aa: CSVVDGQGTEAFF; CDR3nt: TGCAGCGTTGTAGACGGACAGGGGACTGAAGCTTTCTTT
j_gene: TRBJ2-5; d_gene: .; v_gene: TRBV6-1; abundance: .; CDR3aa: CASSEAPSDGETQYF; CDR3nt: TGTGCCAGCAGTGAAGCGCCAAGCGACGGAGAGACCCAGTACTTC
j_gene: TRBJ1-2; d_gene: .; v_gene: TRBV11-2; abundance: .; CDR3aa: CASSSSLSSYTF; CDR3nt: TGTGCCAGCAGCTCGTCCCTTAGTAGCTACACCTTC
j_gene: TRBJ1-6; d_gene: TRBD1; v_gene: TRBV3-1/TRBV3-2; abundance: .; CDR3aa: CASSPTGTGGNSPLHF; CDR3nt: TGTGCCAGCAGCCCTACTGGGACAGGGGGGAATTCACCCCTCCACTTT
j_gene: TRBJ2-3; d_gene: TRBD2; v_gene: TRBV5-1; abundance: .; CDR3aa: CASSPSGGSTDTQYF; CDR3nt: TGCGCCAGCAGCCCTAGCGGGGGGAGCACAGATACGCAGTATTTT
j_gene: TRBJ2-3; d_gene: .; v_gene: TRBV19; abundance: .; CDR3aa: CASSIREPDTQYF; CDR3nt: TGTGCCAGTAGTATACGGGAGCCAGATACGCAGTATTTT
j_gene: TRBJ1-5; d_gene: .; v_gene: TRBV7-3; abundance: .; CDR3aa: CASSHDDSLSYSNQPQHF; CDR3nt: TGTGCCAGCAGTCACGACGACAGTCTATCCTATAGCAATCAGCCCCAGCATTTT
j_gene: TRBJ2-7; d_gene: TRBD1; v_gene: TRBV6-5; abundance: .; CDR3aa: CASRSGQLYEQYF; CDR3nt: TGTGCCAGCAGGTCGGGACAGCTCTACGAGCAGTACTTC
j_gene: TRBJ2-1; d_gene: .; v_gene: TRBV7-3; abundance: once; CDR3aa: CASSLSLPNEQFF; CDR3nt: TGTGCCAGCAGCTTATCCCTCCCCAATGAGCAGTTCTTC
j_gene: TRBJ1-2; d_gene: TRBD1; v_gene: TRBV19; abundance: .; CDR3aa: CASSTRQGNYGYTF; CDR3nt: TGTGCCAGTAGTACTAGACAGGGCAACTATGGCTACACCTTC
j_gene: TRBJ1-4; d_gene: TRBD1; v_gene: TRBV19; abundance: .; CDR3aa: CASNPRGTGDEKLFF; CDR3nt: TGTGCCAGTAACCCCAGGGGAACAGGGGATGAAAAACTGTTTTTT
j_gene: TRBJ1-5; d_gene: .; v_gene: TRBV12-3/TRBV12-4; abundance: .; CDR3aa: CASARGGNQPQHF; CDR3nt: TGTGCCAGCGCCCGGGGAGGTAATCAGCCCCAGCATTTT
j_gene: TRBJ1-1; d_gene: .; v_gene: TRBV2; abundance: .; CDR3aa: CASSEAGGTEAFF; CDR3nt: TGTGCCAGCAGTGAAGCGGGGGGCACTGAAGCTTTCTTT
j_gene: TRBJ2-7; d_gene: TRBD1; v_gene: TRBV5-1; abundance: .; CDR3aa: CASSDRGQPYEQYF; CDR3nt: TGCGCCAGCTCTGACAGGGGCCAACCCTACGAGCAGTACTTC
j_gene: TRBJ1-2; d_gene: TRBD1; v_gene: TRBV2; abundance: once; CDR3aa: CASRDRGLVPDPGYTF; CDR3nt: TGTGCCAGCAGAGACAGGGGCTTGGTTCCCGACCCGGGCTACACCTTC
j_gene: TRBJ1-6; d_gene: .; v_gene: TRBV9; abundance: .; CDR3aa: CASSVAGGGASPLHF; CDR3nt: TGTGCCAGCAGCGTAGCGGGGGGGGGCGCGTCACCCCTCCACTTT
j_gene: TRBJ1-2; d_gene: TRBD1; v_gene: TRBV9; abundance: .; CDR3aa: CASSVAQGDYGYTF; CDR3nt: TGTGCCAGCAGCGTAGCACAGGGGGACTATGGCTACACCTTC
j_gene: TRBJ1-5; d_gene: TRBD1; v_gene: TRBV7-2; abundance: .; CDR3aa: CASSSTGTGEPQHF; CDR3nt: TGTGCCAGCAGCTCCACCGGGACAGGGGAGCCCCAGCATTTT
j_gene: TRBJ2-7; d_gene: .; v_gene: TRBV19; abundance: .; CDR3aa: CASSIARAPSYEQYF; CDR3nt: TGTGCCAGTAGTATCGCCAGGGCCCCATCCTACGAGCAGTACTTC
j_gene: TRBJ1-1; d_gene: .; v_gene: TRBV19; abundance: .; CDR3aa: CASSMWAGDTEAFF; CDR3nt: TGTGCCAGTAGTATGTGGGCGGGCGACACTGAAGCTTTCTTT
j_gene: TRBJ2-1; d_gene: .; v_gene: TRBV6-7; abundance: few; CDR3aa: CASSYLYNEQFF; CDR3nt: TGTGCCAGCAGTTACCTCTACAATGAGCAGTTCTTC
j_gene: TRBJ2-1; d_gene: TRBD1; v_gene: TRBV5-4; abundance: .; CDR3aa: CASRQTGERNEQFF; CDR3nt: TGTGCCAGCAGACAGACAGGGGAACGGAATGAGCAGTTCTTC
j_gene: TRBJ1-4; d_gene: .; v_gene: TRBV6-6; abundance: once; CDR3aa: CASSSPGSINEKLFF; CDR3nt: TGTGCCAGCAGTTCCCCGGGTTCGATTAATGAAAAACTGTTTTTT
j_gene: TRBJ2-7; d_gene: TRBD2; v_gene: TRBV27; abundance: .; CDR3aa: CASSLAGGREQYF; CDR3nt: TGTGCCAGCAGCCTAGCGGGGGGGCGAGAGCAGTACTTC
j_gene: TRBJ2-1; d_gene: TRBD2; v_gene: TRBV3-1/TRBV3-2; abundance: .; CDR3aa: CASSPTSGSYNEQFF; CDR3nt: TGTGCCAGCAGCCCCACTAGCGGGAGCTACAATGAGCAGTTCTTC
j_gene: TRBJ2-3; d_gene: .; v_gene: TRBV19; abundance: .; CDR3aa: CASKGGQGHTDTQYF; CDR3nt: TGTGCCAGTAAAGGTGGCCAGGGCCACACAGATACGCAGTATTTT
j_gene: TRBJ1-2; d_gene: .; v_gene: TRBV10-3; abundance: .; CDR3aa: CAISAGAGYGYTF; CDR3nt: TGTGCCATCAGTGCAGGGGCTGGCTATGGCTACACCTTC
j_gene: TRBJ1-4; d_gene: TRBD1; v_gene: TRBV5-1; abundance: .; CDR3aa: CASSLSTGINEKLFF; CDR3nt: TGCGCCAGCAGCTTGTCGACAGGGATTAATGAAAAACTGTTTTTT
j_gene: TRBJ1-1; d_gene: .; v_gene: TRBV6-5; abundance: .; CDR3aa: CASSKGSLNTEAFF; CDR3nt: TGTGCCAGTTCTAAGGGGTCCCTGAACACTGAAGCTTTCTTT
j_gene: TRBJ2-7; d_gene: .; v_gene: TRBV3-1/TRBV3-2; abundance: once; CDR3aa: CASSLWRASEQYF; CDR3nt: TGTGCCAGCAGCCTCTGGAGGGCCAGTGAGCAGTACTTC
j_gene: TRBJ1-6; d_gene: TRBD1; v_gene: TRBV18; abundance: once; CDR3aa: CASSPVPGQDTGVPLHF; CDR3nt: TGTGCCAGCTCACCCGTCCCGGGACAGGATACTGGTGTACCCCTCCACTTT
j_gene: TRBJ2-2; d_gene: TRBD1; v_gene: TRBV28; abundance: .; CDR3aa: CASSSPGTAPRGELFF; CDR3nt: TGTGCCAGCAGTTCACCCGGGACAGCACCTAGGGGGGAGCTGTTTTTT
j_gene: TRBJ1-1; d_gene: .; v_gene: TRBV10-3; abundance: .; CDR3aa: CATRIRGVMNTEAFF; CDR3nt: TGTGCCACTCGTATCCGGGGGGTAATGAACACTGAAGCTTTCTTT
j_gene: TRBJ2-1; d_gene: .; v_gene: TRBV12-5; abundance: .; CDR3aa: CASGLDRGGNNEQFF; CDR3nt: TGTGCTAGTGGTTTGGACAGGGGAGGCAACAATGAGCAGTTCTTC
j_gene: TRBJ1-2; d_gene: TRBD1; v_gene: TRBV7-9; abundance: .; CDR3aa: CASSSPERGQGYGYTF; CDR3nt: TGTGCCAGCAGCTCACCAGAGAGGGGGCAGGGCTATGGCTACACCTTC
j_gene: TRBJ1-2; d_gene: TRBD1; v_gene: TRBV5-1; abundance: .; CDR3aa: CASSLGTVERYGYTF; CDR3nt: TGCGCCAGCAGCCTAGGGACAGTCGAACGCTATGGCTACACCTTC
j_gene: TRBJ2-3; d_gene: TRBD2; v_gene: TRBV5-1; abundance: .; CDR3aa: CASSATSGRSSTDTQYF; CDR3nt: TGCGCCAGCAGCGCGACTAGCGGGAGGTCAAGCACAGATACGCAGTATTTT
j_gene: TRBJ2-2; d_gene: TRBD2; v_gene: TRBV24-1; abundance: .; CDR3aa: CATSDLGGGATGELFF; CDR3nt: TGTGCCACCAGTGATTTGGGGGGGGGTGCCACCGGGGAGCTGTTTTTT
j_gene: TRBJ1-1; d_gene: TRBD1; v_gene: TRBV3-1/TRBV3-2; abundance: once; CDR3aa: CASSISGQQNTEAFF; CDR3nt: TGTGCCAGCAGTATATCGGGACAGCAGAACACTGAAGCTTTCTTT
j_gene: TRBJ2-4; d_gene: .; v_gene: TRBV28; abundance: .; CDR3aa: CASSLWEKNIQYF; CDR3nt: TGTGCCAGCAGTTTATGGGAGAAAAACATTCAGTACTTC
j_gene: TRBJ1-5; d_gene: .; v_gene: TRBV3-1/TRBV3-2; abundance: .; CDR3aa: CASSQEGGYNQPQHF; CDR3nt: TGTGCCAGCAGCCAAGAGGGGGGATACAATCAGCCCCAGCATTTT
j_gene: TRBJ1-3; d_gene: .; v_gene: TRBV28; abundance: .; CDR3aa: CASSLLETGNTIYF; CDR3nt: TGTGCCAGCAGTTTACTCGAGACTGGAAACACCATATATTTT
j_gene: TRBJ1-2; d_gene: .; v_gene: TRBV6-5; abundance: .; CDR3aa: CASSPREDRRYTF; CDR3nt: TGTGCCAGCAGCCCCCGGGAGGACCGACGCTACACCTTC
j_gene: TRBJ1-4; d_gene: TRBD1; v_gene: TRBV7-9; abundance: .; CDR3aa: CASSPGQGRNEKLFF; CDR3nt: TGTGCCAGCAGCCCCGGACAGGGGAGAAATGAAAAACTGTTTTTT
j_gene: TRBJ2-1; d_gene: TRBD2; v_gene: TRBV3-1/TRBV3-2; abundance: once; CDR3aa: CASSLSGGSGNGEQFF; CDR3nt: TGTGCCAGCAGCCTTAGCGGGGGGAGTGGGAACGGTGAGCAGTTCTTC
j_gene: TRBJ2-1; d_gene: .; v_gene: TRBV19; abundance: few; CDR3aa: CATRGADEQFF; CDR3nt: TGTGCCACTAGAGGGGCGGATGAGCAGTTCTTC
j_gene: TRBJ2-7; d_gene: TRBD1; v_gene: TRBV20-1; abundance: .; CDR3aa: CSASPGTASGEQYF; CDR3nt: TGCAGTGCTAGTCCCGGGACAGCTTCAGGTGAGCAGTACTTC
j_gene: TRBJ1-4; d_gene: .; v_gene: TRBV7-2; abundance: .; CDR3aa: CASSFTQGNEKLFF; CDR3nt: TGTGCCAGCAGCTTTACCCAGGGTAATGAAAAACTGTTTTTT
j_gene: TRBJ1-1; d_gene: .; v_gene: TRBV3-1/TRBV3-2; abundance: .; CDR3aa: CASSQGREGDAFF; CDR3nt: TGTGCCAGCAGCCAAGGCCGTGAGGGTGACGCTTTCTTT